These 2 T cell receptor beta chains were sequenced from one sample in a study of T cells in localized non-small cell lung cancer. The data were produced by immunoSEQ multiplex PCR, yet TCRdb's version contains in-frame clones alone and is incomplete. The sample has tens of thousands of clones; approximately 80% are singletons. This sample comprised peripheral blood, obtained before any cancer treatment. The receptors stem from a female donor of 60 years or more with stage I lung adenocarcinoma.

The V call is TRBV28, the J call TRBJ2-7; D gene uncertain. This CDR3 is built from 12 residues. V gave up 6 bases and J gave up 3 bases, with 9 bases separating them. Looked up from germline, CDR1 is MDHEN and CDR2 is SYDVKM. The CDR3 reads CASSLGFYEQYF. The CDR3 DNA reads as TGTGCCAGCAGCTTAGGATTCTACGAGCAGTACTTC. Complete variable domain (other parts from reference TRBV28 and TRBJ2-7): DVKVTQSSRYLVKRTGEKVFLECVQDMDHENMFWYRQDPGLGLRLIYFSYDVKMKEKGDIPEGYSVSREKKERFSLILESASTNQTSMYLCASSLGFYEQYFGPGTRLTVT.

The V call is TRBV6-1, the J call TRBJ1-2; D is ambiguous. V lost 2 bases to trimming and J lost 4 bases, with 8 bases between them. Germline values: CDR1 MNHNS, CDR2 SASEGT. CDR3 size: 13 residues. The CDR3 DNA sequence: TGTGCCAGCAGTGAATTTCAGGTCTATGGCTACACCTTC. Encoded protein: CASSEFQVYGYTF.